This T cell receptor (beta chain) was retrieved from a study of blood T cell repertoires in COVID-19. Across the whole study: From the United States, Italy and Spain came samples of acute and convalescent COVID-19. PBMCs, B-cell-depleted T cells, or T cells were the source of the cDNA or gDNA that made up the material.

This CDR3 contains 15 residues. Germline V gene lookup returns CDR1 SGHRS and CDR2 YFSETQ. V was pared by 4 bases and J by 7 bases, with 11 bases of the junction left unmatched. Per the authors' pipeline: Nucleated cell number was recorded as an estimate derived from reference gene primer amplification. The assay was immunoSEQ multiplex PCR, and TCRdb's table has in-frame clones only and misses some. Clone size and V and J calls were adopted from that table, with D and trimming inferred from the DNA. The sample includes 50,000 to 80,000 clones, about four fifths of them seen just once. This clone was counted ten times or more.

This sequence originates from a human donor in a cohort sampled during active COVID-19. The sequencing input was peripheral blood. The gene calls are TRBV5-1 and TRBJ1-2; the match to TRBD1 covers 9 bases. The DNA for the CDR3 is TGCGCCAGCAGCACAGACGGACAGGGGATCTCTGGCTACACCTTC. Its protein product is CASSTDGQGISGYTF. The full variable domain, in which reference TRBV5-1 and TRBJ1-2 provide the parts outside the CDR3, is KAGVTQTPRYLIKTRGQQVTLSCSPISGHRSVSWYQQTPGQGLQFLFEYFSETQRNKGNFPGRFSGRQFSNSRSEMNVSTLELGDSALYLCASSTDGQGISGYTFGSGTRLTVV.